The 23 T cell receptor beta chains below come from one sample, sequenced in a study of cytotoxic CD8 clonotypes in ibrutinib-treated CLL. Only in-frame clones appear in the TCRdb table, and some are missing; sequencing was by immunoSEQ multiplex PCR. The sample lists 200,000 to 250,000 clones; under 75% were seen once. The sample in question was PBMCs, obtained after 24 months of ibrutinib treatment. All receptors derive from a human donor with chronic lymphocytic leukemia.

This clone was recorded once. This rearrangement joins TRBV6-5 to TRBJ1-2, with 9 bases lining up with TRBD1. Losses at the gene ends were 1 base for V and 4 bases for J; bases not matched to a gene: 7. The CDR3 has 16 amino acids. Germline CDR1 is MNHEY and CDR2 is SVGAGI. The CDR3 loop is CASSYLTGGESYGYTF. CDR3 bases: TGTGCCAGCAGTTACTTAACAGGGGGCGAAAGCTATGGCTACACCTTC.

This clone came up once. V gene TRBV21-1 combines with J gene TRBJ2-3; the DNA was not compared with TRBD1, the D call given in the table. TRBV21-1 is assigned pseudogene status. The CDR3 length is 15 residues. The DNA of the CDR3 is TGTGCCAGCATGGGGTGGGGGACAGTAACAGATACGCAGTATTTT. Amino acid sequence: CASMGWGTVTDTQYF.

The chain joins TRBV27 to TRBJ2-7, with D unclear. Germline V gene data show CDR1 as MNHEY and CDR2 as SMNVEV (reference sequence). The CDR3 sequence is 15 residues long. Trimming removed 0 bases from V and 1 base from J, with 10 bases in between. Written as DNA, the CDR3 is TGTGCCAGCAGTTTATCGCCGGGCTTATCCTACGAGCAGTACTTC. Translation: CASSLSPGLSYEQYF.

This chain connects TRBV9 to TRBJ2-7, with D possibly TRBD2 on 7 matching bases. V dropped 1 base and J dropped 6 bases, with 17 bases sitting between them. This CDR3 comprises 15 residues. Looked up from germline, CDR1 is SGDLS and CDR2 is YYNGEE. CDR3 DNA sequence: TGTGCCAGCAGCGTATGGGGGGGCCACCTTCGCGAGCAGTACTTC. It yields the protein CASSVWGGHLREQYF.

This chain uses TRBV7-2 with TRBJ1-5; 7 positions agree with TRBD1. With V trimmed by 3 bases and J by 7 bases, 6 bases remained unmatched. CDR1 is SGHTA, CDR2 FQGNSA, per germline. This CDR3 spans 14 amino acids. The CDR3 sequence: CASSFLGGGQPQHF. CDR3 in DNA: TGTGCCAGCAGCTTTTTAGGGGGCGGGCAGCCCCAGCATTTT.

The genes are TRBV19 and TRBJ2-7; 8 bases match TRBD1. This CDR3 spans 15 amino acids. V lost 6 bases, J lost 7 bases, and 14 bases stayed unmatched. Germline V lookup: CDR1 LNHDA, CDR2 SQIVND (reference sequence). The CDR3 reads CASSTGQGRVQEQYF. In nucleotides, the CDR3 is TGTGCCAGTAGCACTGGACAGGGAAGGGTGCAAGAGCAGTACTTC. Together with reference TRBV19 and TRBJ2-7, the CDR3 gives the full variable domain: DGGITQSPKYLFRKEGQNVTLSCEQNLNHDAMYWYRQDPGQGLRLIYYSQIVNDFQKGDIAEGYSVSREKKESFPLTVTSAQKNPTAFYLCASSTGQGRVQEQYFGPGTRLTVT.

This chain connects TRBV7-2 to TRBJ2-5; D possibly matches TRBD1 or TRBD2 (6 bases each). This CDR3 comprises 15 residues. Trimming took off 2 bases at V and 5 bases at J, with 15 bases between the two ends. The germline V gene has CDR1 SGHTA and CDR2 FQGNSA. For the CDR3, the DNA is TGTGCCAGCAGCTTATCCGTTCGAGGGGGGGAGACCCAGTACTTC. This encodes CASSLSVRGGETQYF.

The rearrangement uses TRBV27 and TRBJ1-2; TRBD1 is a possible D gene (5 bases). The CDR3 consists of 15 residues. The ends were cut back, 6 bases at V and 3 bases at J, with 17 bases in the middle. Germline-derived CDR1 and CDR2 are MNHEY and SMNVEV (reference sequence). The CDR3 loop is CASSHNPGRDYGYTF. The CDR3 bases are TGTGCCAGCAGCCACAACCCGGGACGGGACTATGGCTACACCTTC.

The CDR3 nucleotides read TGTGCCTGGAACAAGGACAATCAGCCCCAGCATTTT. It is translated as CAWNKDNQPQHF. This sequence joins TRBV30 and TRBJ1-5; D gene ambiguous. The germline V gene has CDR1 GTSNPN and CDR2 SVGIG (reference sequence). The CDR3 totals 12 residues. The V gene lost 4 bases and the J gene lost 3 bases, with 7 bases spanning the gap.

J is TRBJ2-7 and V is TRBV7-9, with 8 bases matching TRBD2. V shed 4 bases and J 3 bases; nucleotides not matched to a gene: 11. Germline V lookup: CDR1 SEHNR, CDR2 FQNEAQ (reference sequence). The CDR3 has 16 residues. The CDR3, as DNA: TGTGCCAGCAGCTCTACTGCCGGGACTAGGGACTACGAGCAGTACTTC. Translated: CASSSTAGTRDYEQYF.

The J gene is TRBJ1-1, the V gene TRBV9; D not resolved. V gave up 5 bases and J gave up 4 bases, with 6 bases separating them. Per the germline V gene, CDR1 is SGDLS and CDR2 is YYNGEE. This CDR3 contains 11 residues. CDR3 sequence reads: CASRPGTEAFF. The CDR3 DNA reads TGTGCCAGCAGGCCGGGCACTGAAGCTTTCTTT.

The CDR3 spells CSGGASGGKLFF. As DNA, the CDR3 is TGCAGCGGGGGGGCTTCGGGCGGAAAACTGTTTTTT. J is TRBJ1-4 and V is TRBV29-1, with TRBD1 as a possible D gene (6 bases). Germline-derived CDR1 and CDR2 are SQVTM and ANQGSEA. V shed 7 bases and J shed 10 bases, with 16 bases lying between them. The CDR3 loop spans 12 amino acids.

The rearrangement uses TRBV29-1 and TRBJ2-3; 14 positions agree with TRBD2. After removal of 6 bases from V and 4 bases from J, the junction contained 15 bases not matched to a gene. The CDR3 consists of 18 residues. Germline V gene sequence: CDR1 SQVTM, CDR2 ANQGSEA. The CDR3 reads CSVDKTSGRATGADTQYF. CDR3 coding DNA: TGCAGCGTGGACAAGACTAGCGGGAGGGCCACGGGGGCAGATACGCAGTATTTT.

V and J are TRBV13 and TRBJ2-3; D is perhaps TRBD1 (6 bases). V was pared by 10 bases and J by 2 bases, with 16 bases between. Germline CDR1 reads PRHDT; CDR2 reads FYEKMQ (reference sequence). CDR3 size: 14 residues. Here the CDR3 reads CATRRTANTDTQYF. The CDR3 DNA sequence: TGTGCCACGCGACGGACAGCTAACACAGATACGCAGTATTTT.

The CDR3 nucleotides are TGTGCCAGCAGCCAACTCAGGGACCTTGGAAACACCATATATTTT. The encoded protein is CASSQLRDLGNTIYF. V gene TRBV11-2 combines with J gene TRBJ1-3; perhaps TRBD1 as D (5 bases). CDR3 length: 15 amino acids. With 5 bases removed from V and 3 bases from J, the gap between germline ends came to 14 bases. The germline V gene encodes CDR1 SGHAT and CDR2 FQNNGV.

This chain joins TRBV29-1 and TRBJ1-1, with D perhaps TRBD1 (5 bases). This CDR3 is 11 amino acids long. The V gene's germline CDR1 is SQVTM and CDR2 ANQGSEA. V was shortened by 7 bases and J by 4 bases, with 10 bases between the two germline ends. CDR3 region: CSGGGTTEAFF. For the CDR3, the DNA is TGCAGCGGGGGGGGGACCACTGAAGCTTTCTTT. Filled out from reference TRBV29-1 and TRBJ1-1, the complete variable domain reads SAVISQKPSRDICQRGTSLTIQCQVDSQVTMMFWYRQQPGQSLTLIATANQGSEATYESGFVIDKFPISRPNLTFSTLTVSNMSPEDSSIYLCSGGGTTEAFFGQGTRLTVV.

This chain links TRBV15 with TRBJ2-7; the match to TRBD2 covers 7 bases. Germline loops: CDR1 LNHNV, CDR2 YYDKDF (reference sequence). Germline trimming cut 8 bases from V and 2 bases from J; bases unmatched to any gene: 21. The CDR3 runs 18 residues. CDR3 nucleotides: TGTGCCACCGCCCCTCAAGGAGCCGTTAGCGGGTCCCCCTACGAGCAGTACTTC. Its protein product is CATAPQGAVSGSPYEQYF.

The CDR3 bases are TGTGCCAGCAGCTTAGGACAGGGCGCTGCCGGGGAGCTGTTTTTT. Protein product: CASSLGQGAAGELFF. This rearrangement joins TRBV11-3 to TRBJ2-2, with 7 bases fitting TRBD1. Per the germline V gene, CDR1 is SGHNT and CDR2 is YENEEA. CDR3 size: 15 residues. V gave up 1 base and J gave up 6 bases; unmatched junction bases: 5. The full variable domain, with the rest looked up from reference TRBV11-3 and TRBJ2-2, is EAGVVQSPRYKIIEKKQPVAFWCNPISGHNTLYWYLQNLGQGPELLIRYENEEAVDDSQLPKDRFSAERLKGVDSTLKIQPAELGDSAVYLCASSLGQGAAGELFFGEGSRLTVL.

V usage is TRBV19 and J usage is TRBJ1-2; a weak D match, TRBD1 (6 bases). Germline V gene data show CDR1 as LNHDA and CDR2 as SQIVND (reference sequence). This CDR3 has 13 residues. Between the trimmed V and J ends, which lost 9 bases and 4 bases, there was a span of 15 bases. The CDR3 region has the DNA TGTGCCAGCCGTGTACAGGGTCTCTATGGCTACACCTTC. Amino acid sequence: CASRVQGLYGYTF.

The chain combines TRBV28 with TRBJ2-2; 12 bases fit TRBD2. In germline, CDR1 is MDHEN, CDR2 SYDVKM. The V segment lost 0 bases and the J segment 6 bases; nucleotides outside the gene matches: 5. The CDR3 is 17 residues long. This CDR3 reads CASSLWILAGGPGELFF. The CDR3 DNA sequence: TGTGCCAGCAGTTTATGGATCCTAGCGGGAGGGCCCGGGGAGCTGTTTTTT.

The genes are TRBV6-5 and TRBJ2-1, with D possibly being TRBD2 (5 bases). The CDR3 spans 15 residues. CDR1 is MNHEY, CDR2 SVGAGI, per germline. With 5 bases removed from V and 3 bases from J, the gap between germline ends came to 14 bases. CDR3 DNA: TGTGCCAGCAGTAATCTAGCTTTCAGCTACAATGAGCAGTTCTTC. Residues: CASSNLAFSYNEQFF.

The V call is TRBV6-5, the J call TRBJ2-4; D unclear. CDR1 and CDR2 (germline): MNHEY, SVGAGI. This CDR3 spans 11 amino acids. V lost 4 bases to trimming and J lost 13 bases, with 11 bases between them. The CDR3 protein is CASSSQFNQYF. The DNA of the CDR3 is TGTGCCAGCAGTTCCCAATTTAACCAGTACTTC.

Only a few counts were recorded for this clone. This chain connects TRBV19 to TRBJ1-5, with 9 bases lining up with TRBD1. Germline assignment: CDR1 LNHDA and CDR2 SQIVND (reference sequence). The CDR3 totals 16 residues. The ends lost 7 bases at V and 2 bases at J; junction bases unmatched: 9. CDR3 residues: CASTGTGNAGNQPQHF. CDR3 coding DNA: TGTGCCAGTACCGGGACAGGGAACGCAGGCAATCAGCCCCAGCATTTT.